This TCR beta chain is drawn from a study of T cells in tuberculosis. Remarks on this clone: Its antigen is not identified.

The table came from immunoSEQ multiplex PCR; TCRdb's copy has only in-frame clones and leaves some out. The sample contains 30,000 to 35,000 clones, more than 85% of which appear only once. CDR1 is SNHLY, CDR2 FYNNEI, per germline. Trimming removed 3 bases at V and 0 bases at J, with 8 bases between. The CDR3 length is 15 residues. Study results and limitations: Using the GMM-specific repertoire gave around 90% accuracy versus approximately 70% with motifs.

The chain uses TRBV2 and TRBJ2-2, with a tentative D call TRBD1 (5 bases). Sequenced: PBMCs. The sequence was obtained from a donor aged 5 to 30 with latent tuberculosis or without tuberculosis infection. The CDR3 sequence: CASSEWGPNTGELFF. CDR3 DNA sequence: TGTGCCAGCAGTGAGTGGGGCCCGAACACCGGGGAGCTGTTTTTT. Combining the CDR3 with reference TRBV2 and TRBJ2-2 gives the whole variable domain EPEVTQTPSHQVTQMGQEVILRCVPISNHLYFYWYRQILGQKVEFLVSFYNNEISEKSEIFDDQFSVERPDGSNFTLKIRSTKLEDSAMYFCASSEWGPNTGELFFGEGSRLTVL.